These 6 T cell receptor beta chains came from one sample sequenced in a study of T-cell reconstitution after alpha-beta-depleted transplantation in children listed by TCRdb under 2016. Libraries were prepared through PCR. Sequencing instrument: Illumina HiSeq 2500. TCR library preparation used molecular barcoding, with unique molecular identifiers applied to normalize quantification of the TCRbeta repertoire. In TCRdb, the public reads were trimmed at Q25 with fastp and aligned with MiXCR, with productive beta chains retained. Under each unique CDR3 protein, matching rows form one entry showing the most common genes and DNA. A total of about 500,000 distinct CDR3 sequences appear in this sample, 32% of them only once. Together, the top ten hold 2% to 3% of the sample. Sequences were derived from PBMCs from the stem cell graft donor, sampled from the stem cell graft. Receptors originate from a human donor who donated a stem cell graft to a child with aplastic anemia.

In this sample, this clonotype turned up a few times. The chain links TRBV12-3 or TRBV12-4 to TRBJ2-5; TRBD1 or TRBD2 may be the D gene (5 bases each). The V gene lost 3 bases and the J gene lost 3 bases, with 14 bases spanning the gap. This CDR3 comprises 15 residues. The chain's CDR3 is CASSFVGRDEETQYF. As DNA, the CDR3 is TGTGCCAGCAGTTTCGTGGGCAGGGACGAAGAGACCCAGTACTTC.

The chain couples TRBV19 to TRBJ1-3; perhaps TRBD1 as D (6 bases). V gave up 11 bases and J gave up 0 bases, with 23 bases separating them. Per the germline V gene, CDR1 is LNHDA and CDR2 is SQIVND (reference sequence). The CDR3 contains 17 residues. CDR3 coding DNA: TGTGCCCAAACCGCTTGGGCCCGACAGGCCTCTGGAAACACCATATATTTT. Its translation is CAQTAWARQASGNTIYF.

The V call is TRBV27, the J call TRBJ2-7, with 12 nucleotides matching TRBD2. The CDR3 runs to 20 residues. Germline V lookup: CDR1 MNHEY, CDR2 SMNVEV (reference sequence). Trimming at V came to 4 bases and at J to 2 bases, leaving 18 bases not matched to a gene. Here the CDR3 reads CASSSSGQASSGRAPYEQYF. CDR3 in DNA: TGTGCCAGCAGTTCAAGCGGACAGGCTTCTAGCGGGAGGGCTCCCTACGAGCAGTACTTC.

V gene TRBV19 combines with J gene TRBJ2-5, with unresolved D. Trimming took 11 bases from V and 2 from J, leaving 15 bases between them. The CDR3 runs to 13 residues. CDR1 and CDR2 from the germline V gene are LNHDA and SQIVND (reference sequence). CDR3 region: CAVSLTGQETQYF. The CDR3 coding sequence is TGTGCCGTTTCGCTGACGGGTCAAGAGACCCAGTACTTC.

J is TRBJ2-7 and V is TRBV6-2 or TRBV6-3, with TRBD1 matching over 7 bases. This CDR3 is built from 14 residues. Germline CDR1 MNHEY, CDR2 SVGEGT. For the CDR3, the DNA is TGTGCCAGCAGTGACTCAGGGGGACCCTACGAGCAGTACGTC. It codes for CASSDSGGPYEQYV.

This clonotype was counted a few times. The chain combines TRBV6-5 with TRBJ2-1, with 10 bases aligning to TRBD1. The CDR3 spans 13 residues. Germline V gene data show CDR1 as MNHEY and CDR2 as SVGAGI. With V trimmed by 7 bases and J by 6 bases, 3 bases remained unmatched. CDR3 nucleotide sequence: TGTGCCAGCACCGGACAGGGGGGCAATGAGCAGTTCTTC. Protein: CASTGQGGNEQFF.